Listed below are T cell receptor beta chains from one sample, sequenced in a study of PD-L1 blockade in urothelial cancer. Produced via immunoSEQ multiplex PCR; TCRdb's table is partial and in-frame only. The table lists 95,000 or so clones, roughly 91% of them singletons. This specimen consisted of PBMCs, obtained around atezolizumab (anti-PD-L1) treatment. These receptors came from a man between 60 and 70 years old with urothelial cancer. The CDR3 runs from the conserved cysteine through the conserved F or W. D genes are given only for firm matches. Clone sizes are given selectively: once, few, many, or a class where the clone is expanded.

v_gene,j_gene,abundance,d_gene,CDR3aa,CDR3nt
TRBV14,TRBJ2-7,NA,NA,CASSQDPAYEQYF,TGTGCCAGCAGCCAAGATCCGGCCTACGAGCAGTACTTC
TRBV4-3,TRBJ2-1,NA,TRBD2,CASSQDRAGVNEQFF,TGCGCCAGCAGCCAAGATCGGGCGGGGGTCAATGAGCAGTTCTTC
TRBV6-5,TRBJ1-5,NA,NA,CASKQGRNQPQHF,TGTGCCAGCAAACAGGGACGAAATCAGCCCCAGCATTTT
TRBV28,TRBJ2-3,NA,NA,CASSSRTGTDTQYF,TGTGCCAGCAGTTCTCGGACAGGCACAGATACGCAGTATTTT
TRBV5-1,TRBJ2-1,NA,NA,CASSLGGTSYNEQFF,TGCGCCAGCAGCTTGGGCGGGACCTCCTACAATGAGCAGTTCTTC
TRBV5-4,TRBJ2-5,NA,TRBD2,CASSLKREYTETQYF,TGTGCCAGCAGCTTGAAGCGGGAGTATACAGAGACCCAGTACTTC
TRBV18,TRBJ2-3,NA,NA,CASSPAAGTDTQYF,TGTGCCAGCTCACCGGCGGCGGGCACAGATACGCAGTATTTT
TRBV2,TRBJ2-4,NA,TRBD1,CASSEGTGGPMRDIQYF,TGTGCCAGCAGTGAAGGGACAGGGGGCCCTATGAGAGACATTCAGTACTTC
TRBV5-4,TRBJ2-2,NA,NA,CASSLFGGGGNTGELFF,TGTGCCAGCAGCTTGTTTGGAGGGGGGGGGAACACCGGGGAGCTGTTTTTT
TRBV6-6,TRBJ2-4,NA,NA,CASSYGRALNIQYF,TGTGCCAGCAGTTACGGCAGGGCCCTAAACATTCAGTACTTC
TRBV28,TRBJ1-2,NA,NA,CASSNRQGGTGYTF,TGTGCCAGCAGTAACCGCCAGGGTGGTACTGGCTACACCTTC
TRBV5-1,TRBJ2-1,NA,TRBD1,CASSRDRGYNEQFF,TGCGCCAGCTCCCGAGACAGGGGTTACAATGAGCAGTTCTTC
TRBV9,TRBJ1-1,NA,NA,CASSPRGLGTEAFF,TGTGCCAGCAGCCCCCGAGGCTTGGGCACTGAAGCTTTCTTT
TRBV7-3,TRBJ2-2,NA,TRBD2,CASSPQPGLGAGELFF,TGTGCCAGCAGCCCACAGCCCGGACTAGGGGCCGGGGAGCTGTTTTTT
TRBV6-1,TRBJ2-3,NA,TRBD2,CASITSGTDTQYF,TGTGCCAGCATCACTAGCGGCACAGATACGCAGTATTTT
TRBV28,TRBJ2-7,few,NA,CASSLTSYEQYF,TGTGCCAGCAGTTTGACTAGCTACGAGCAGTACTTC
TRBV7-9,TRBJ2-7,NA,NA,CASQQSYEQYF,TGTGCCAGCCAACAGTCCTACGAGCAGTACTTC
TRBV7-2,TRBJ2-5,NA,NA,CASRGGQGSFLTQYF,TGTGCCAGCAGGGGGGGGCAGGGGTCGTTCCTGACCCAGTACTTC
TRBV11-1,TRBJ2-7,NA,TRBD2,CASSLAGTSGYEQYF,TGTGCCAGCAGCTTAGCCGGGACTAGCGGTTACGAGCAGTACTTC
TRBV4-1,TRBJ2-2,NA,TRBD1,CASSQEDRDLRELFF,TGCGCCAGCAGCCAAGAGGACAGGGATCTCCGGGAGCTGTTTTTT
TRBV28,TRBJ1-1,NA,TRBD1,CASSRQGTNTEAFF,TGTGCCAGCAGCCGACAGGGTACCAACACTGAAGCTTTCTTT
TRBV27,TRBJ1-2,NA,TRBD1,CASSMDRDGGYTF,TGTGCCAGCAGTATGGACAGGGATGGAGGCTACACCTTC
TRBV10-3,TRBJ2-7,NA,TRBD2,CAISPTSGGTYEQYF,TGTGCCATCAGTCCAACTAGCGGGGGAACCTACGAGCAGTACTTC
TRBV19,TRBJ2-4,few,NA,CASRRLVAKNIQYF,TGTGCCAGTCGCAGACTGGTAGCCAAAAACATTCAGTACTTC
TRBV15,TRBJ1-2,NA,TRBD1,CATSRGDRISNYGYTF,TGTGCCACCAGCAGGGGGGACAGAATCTCTAACTATGGCTACACCTTC
TRBV2,TRBJ1-2,NA,NA,CASSPSGGYTF,TGTGCCAGCAGTCCTTCGGGGGGCTACACCTTC
TRBV5-1,TRBJ1-1,NA,NA,CASSTMTVNTEAFF,TGCGCCAGCAGCACAATGACAGTGAACACTGAAGCTTTCTTT
TRBV28,TRBJ1-2,NA,NA,CASSSGTRGYTF,TGTGCCAGCAGTTCTGGGACACGCGGCTACACCTTC
TRBV18,TRBJ2-3,NA,TRBD1,CASSPVLTGGSGTDTQYF,TGTGCCAGCTCACCGGTCCTGACAGGGGGGTCGGGCACAGATACGCAGTATTTT
TRBV5-1,TRBJ2-2,NA,TRBD2,CASSGGLAKGNTGELFF,TGCGCCAGCAGCGGGGGACTAGCGAAGGGGAACACCGGGGAGCTGTTTTTT
TRBV28,TRBJ1-1,once,NA,CASTLQGKKEAFF,TGTGCCAGCACTTTACAGGGAAAGAAGGAAGCTTTCTTT
TRBV7-9,TRBJ2-7,few,TRBD1,CASSPRDRQYF,TGTGCCAGCAGCCCACGGGACAGGCAGTACTTC
TRBV5-1,TRBJ2-1,few,TRBD2,CASSLLAGGPEQFF,TGCGCCAGCAGCTTGTTAGCGGGAGGGCCCGAGCAGTTCTTC
TRBV9,TRBJ2-7,NA,NA,CASSVGEASSYEQYF,TGTGCCAGCAGCGTAGGAGAGGCCAGCTCCTACGAGCAGTACTTC
TRBV4-3,TRBJ2-7,NA,TRBD2,CASSQALAGLMREQYF,TGCGCCAGCAGCCAAGCCCTAGCGGGGCTGATGAGAGAGCAGTACTTC
TRBV9,TRBJ1-5,NA,TRBD1,CASSAGTGFGQPQHF,TGTGCCAGCAGCGCAGGGACAGGTTTTGGTCAGCCCCAGCATTTT
TRBV9,TRBJ2-5,NA,NA,CASSVAPYQETQYF,TGTGCCAGCAGCGTAGCCCCGTACCAAGAGACCCAGTACTTC
TRBV25-1,TRBJ2-5,NA,NA,CASSEPGWQETQYF,TGTGCCAGCAGTGAACCGGGGTGGCAAGAGACCCAGTACTTC
TRBV10-3,TRBJ2-5,once,TRBD1,CAISPGTGVETQYF,TGTGCCATCAGTCCTGGGACAGGGGTTGAGACCCAGTACTTC
TRBV6-5,TRBJ1-1,NA,NA,CASIQGGTEAFF,TGTGCCAGCATACAGGGTGGCACTGAAGCTTTCTTT
TRBV6-5,TRBJ2-7,NA,TRBD2,CASRNSGGPEQYF,TGTGCCAGCAGGAATAGCGGGGGGCCTGAGCAGTACTTC
TRBV4-3,TRBJ1-2,once,NA,CASSQDHPGRYYGYTF,TGCGCCAGCAGCCAAGATCACCCAGGAAGATACTATGGCTACACCTTC